These 21 T cell receptor beta chains were sequenced from one sample in a study of cytomegalovirus exposure and HLA in healthy donors. Primers: 60 Vbeta forward and 13 Jbeta reverse. The protocol was immunoSEQ multiplex PCR, while the TCRdb copy is restricted to in-frame clones and leaves out a portion. This table has under 120,000 clones, about 80% appearing once. Sequencing input: PBMCs. These receptors all stem from a man aged 50 or older in good health and CMV-seropositive.

This clone came up once. The J gene is TRBJ2-1, the V gene TRBV29-1, with TRBD2 matching 10 bases. CDR3 length: 17 residues. V gave up 3 bases and J gave up 4 bases; unmatched junction bases: 12. Per germline, CDR1 SQVTM and CDR2 ANQGSEA. The CDR3 bases are TGCAGCGTTGAGGGGCTAGCGGGAGCCCCTAATTACAATGAGCAGTTCTTC. Translation: CSVEGLAGAPNYNEQFF.

This clone was seen more than once but under ten times. The chain employs TRBV5-4 and TRBJ1-1, with TRBD1 as a possible D gene (6 bases). Germline V gene sequence: CDR1 SGHNT, CDR2 YYREEE (reference sequence). The CDR3 consists of 15 residues. Trimming removed 1 base from V and 1 base from J, with 11 bases in between. CDR3 coding DNA: TGTGCCAGCAGCTTGTCAGGGGACGGGAACACTGAAGCTTTCTTT. It yields the protein CASSLSGDGNTEAFF.

The chain is built from TRBV6-5 and TRBJ1-4, with TRBD1 matching over 8 bases. The CDR3 sequence is 13 residues long. The germline V gene encodes CDR1 MNHEY and CDR2 SVGAGI. V shed 8 bases, J shed 5 bases, and the junction held 4 bases outside the gene matches. CDR3 nucleotide sequence: TGTGCCAGCGGGGACAGGCTGAATGAAAAACTGTTTTTT. Translation gives CASGDRLNEKLFF.

The J gene is TRBJ2-3, the V gene TRBV5-3; 7 bases match TRBD1. TRBV5-3 is treated as an ORF (open reading frame) with a function not yet certain. This CDR3 contains 14 residues. V lost 6 bases to trimming and J lost 1 base; unmatched junction nucleotides: 5. The CDR3 loop reads CARTTTGGTDTQYF. The CDR3 DNA follows: TGTGCCAGAACTACTACAGGGGGCACAGATACGCAGTATTTT.

The genes are TRBV5-1 and TRBJ2-2; D ambiguous. Looked up from germline, CDR1 is SGHRS and CDR2 is YFSETQ. This CDR3 contains 14 residues. Trimming removed 1 base from V and 1 base from J, with 5 bases in between. CDR3 sequence: CASSLSGNTGELFF. The CDR3 coding sequence is TGCGCCAGCAGCTTGTCAGGGAACACCGGGGAGCTGTTTTTT.

The chain has TRBV9 and TRBJ2-5, with a possible D match to TRBD1 (5 bases). The J call is in doubt because the DNA end fits TRBJ2-7 better. The CDR3 runs to 16 residues. CDR1 and CDR2 (germline): SGDLS, YYNGEE. Written as DNA, the CDR3 is TGTGCCAGCAGCGTAGGTGGACACCCTGGCTCCTACGAGCAGTACTTC. Amino acids: CASSVGGHPGSYEQYF.

This chain's CDR3 is CASSITGDSNQPQHF. CDR3 nucleotides: TGTGCCAGTAGTATAACAGGGGATAGCAATCAGCCCCAGCATTTT. The chain couples TRBV19 to TRBJ1-5, with 7 bases aligning to TRBD1. The CDR3 totals 15 residues. From germline, CDR1 is LNHDA and CDR2 SQIVND (reference sequence). V trimming: 2 bases; J trimming: 0 bases; junction bases outside the gene matches: 1.

The genes are TRBV2 and TRBJ2-3; 12 bases agree with TRBD2. CDR1 is SNHLY and CDR2 is FYNNEI in the germline V gene. Trimming at V came to 7 bases and at J to 6 bases, leaving 5 bases not matched to a gene. This CDR3 has 14 residues. The CDR3 loop is CASTRLAGVDTQYF. The CDR3 DNA follows: TGTGCCAGCACGAGACTAGCGGGGGTGGATACGCAGTATTTT.

This chain links TRBV9 with TRBJ1-5; D is ambiguous. Looked up from germline, CDR1 is SGDLS and CDR2 is YYNGEE. The CDR3 extends over 13 amino acids. V was cut by 2 bases and J by 9 bases, with 12 bases left in between. CDR3 protein: CASSVDSGRPQHF. The DNA of the CDR3 is TGTGCCAGCAGCGTGGATAGCGGGAGGCCCCAGCATTTT. The full variable domain, in which reference TRBV9 and TRBJ1-5 provide the parts outside the CDR3, is DSGVTQTPKHLITATGQRVTLRCSPRSGDLSVYWYQQSLDQGLQFLIQYYNGEERAKGNILERFSAQQFPDLHSELNLSSLELGDSALYFCASSVDSGRPQHFGDGTRLSIL.

V usage is TRBV5-6 and J usage is TRBJ2-5; D remains unclear. This CDR3 comprises 13 residues. Germline V gene data show CDR1 as SGHDT and CDR2 as YYEEEE. V dropped 0 bases and J dropped 4 bases, with 7 bases sitting between them. DNA for the CDR3: TGTGCCAGCAGCTTGGACAATCCAGAGACCCAGTACTTC. It yields the protein CASSLDNPETQYF.

The CDR3: CASSVGLAGGGSDTQYF. The CDR3 DNA follows: TGTGCCAGCAGCGTGGGTCTAGCGGGAGGGGGCTCAGATACGCAGTATTTT. V and J are TRBV5-4 and TRBJ2-3; 12 nucleotides align to TRBD2. This CDR3 has 17 amino acids. Trimming cost V 4 bases and J 4 bases; bases outside gene matches: 10. In germline, CDR1 is SGHNT, CDR2 YYREEE (reference sequence).

V is TRBV7-7 and J is TRBJ1-2; 7 bases line up with TRBD1. The germline V gene has CDR1 SSHAT and CDR2 FNYEAQ (reference sequence). CDR3 size: 16 residues. The J segment lost 8 bases and the V segment lost 1 base, leaving 13 bases of the junction unmatched. CDR3 protein: CASSLVQTGLIRGYTF. The CDR3 DNA follows: TGTGCCAGCAGCTTAGTTCAGACAGGGCTAATTCGGGGCTACACCTTC.

J is TRBJ1-2 and V is TRBV4-2, with TRBD1 matching 7 bases. The CDR3 sequence is 14 residues long. Per germline, CDR1 LGHNA and CDR2 YNFKEQ. J was trimmed by 4 bases and V by 3 bases; bases with no gene match: 5. CDR3 in DNA: TGTGCCAGCAGCCACACACAGGGGCCCTATGGCTACACCTTC. Protein sequence: CASSHTQGPYGYTF.

The chain links TRBV5-4 to TRBJ2-5; the D gene is possibly TRBD2 (7 bases). This CDR3 region has 17 residues. Germline lookup yields CDR1 SGHNT and CDR2 YYREEE (reference sequence). Deletions cut 4 bases from V and 2 bases from J, with 21 bases between. The CDR3 region is CASSQKGGGTLQETQYF. The CDR3 DNA follows: TGTGCCAGCAGCCAAAAGGGCGGGGGCACACTGCAAGAGACCCAGTACTTC.

This chain links TRBV27 with TRBJ2-3, with TRBD1 as a possible D gene (5 bases). The CDR3 has 15 amino acids. CDR1 is MNHEY, CDR2 SMNVEV, per germline (reference sequence). Deletions cut 4 bases from V and 6 bases from J, with 17 bases between. The CDR3 bases are TGTGCCAGCAGTTCACGGGCAGGGTGGGCGGATACGCAGTATTTT. Protein: CASSSRAGWADTQYF.

This clone was picked up one time. CDR3 in amino acids: CAWRTGGAQGYTF. As DNA, the CDR3 is TGTGCCTGGAGGACCGGGGGGGCGCAGGGCTACACCTTC. The chain is built from TRBV30 and TRBJ1-2, with D possibly TRBD1 on 6 matching bases. CDR1 and CDR2 from the germline V gene are GTSNPN and SVGIG (reference sequence). The CDR3 sequence is 13 residues long. Trimming removed 3 bases at V and 8 bases at J, with 16 bases between.

This chain links TRBV6-5 with TRBJ1-4; D is perhaps TRBD1 (6 bases). CDR3 length: 14 residues. CDR1 MNHEY and CDR2 SVGAGI come from the germline V gene. V lost 6 bases and J lost 7, with 15 bases in between. CDR3 in amino acids: CASRGSGGGEKLFF. The CDR3 DNA follows: TGTGCCAGCAGGGGTTCGGGGGGCGGTGAAAAACTGTTTTTT.

The rearrangement uses TRBV5-1 and TRBJ2-5; D unclear. The V and J ends lost 0 bases and 2 bases respectively, with 8 bases between them. This CDR3 is built from 14 residues. The V gene's germline CDR1 is SGHRS and CDR2 YFSETQ. This CDR3 is CASSLEYLQETQYF. The DNA of the CDR3 is TGCGCCAGCAGCTTGGAATACCTACAAGAGACCCAGTACTTC.

The V and J genes are TRBV19 and TRBJ2-7; possibly TRBD2 for D (7 bases). Germline CDR1 is LNHDA and CDR2 is SQIVND (reference sequence). The V end was cut by 5 bases, the J end by 7 bases, with 21 bases between. This CDR3 is 15 amino acids long. In nucleotides, the CDR3 is TGTGCCAGTAGTTCTGCGGCGGGGGTAGGGGGAGAGCAGTACTTC. Encoded protein: CASSSAAGVGGEQYF.

This clone was observed a handful of times. The J gene is TRBJ2-2, the V gene TRBV5-3; 10 nucleotides agree with TRBD2. TRBV5-3 has ORF status, its function being uncertain. This CDR3 contains 14 residues. The CDR3 here is CNGVAGGQVGELFF. DNA of the CDR3: TGTAATGGAGTAGCGGGGGGACAGGTCGGGGAGCTGTTTTTT.

This sequence joins TRBV14 and TRBJ1-1; no clear D gene. This CDR3 has 17 amino acids. Germline V gene lookup returns CDR1 SGHDN and CDR2 FVKESK. V was clipped by 0 bases and J by 0 bases, with 14 bases between them. The CDR3 here is CASSQDEGRGMNTEAFF. CDR3 bases: TGTGCCAGCAGCCAAGATGAGGGTCGCGGAATGAACACTGAAGCTTTCTTT.